The clone carrying this T cell receptor beta chain was seen a handful of times. Its antigen remains unidentified. This sample was included in a study of CD8+ T cells in alopecia areata. Study-wide context: It was oral tofacitinib, at 5 to 10 mg twice daily, that treated patients received.

The CDR3 contains 14 residues. V was clipped by 5 bases and J by 1 base, with 12 bases between them. Germline V gene lookup returns CDR1 SGHRS and CDR2 YFSETQ. It was cDNA, reverse transcribed from extracted RNA, that served as the sequencing template. Assay used: immunoSEQ multiplex PCR; TCRdb lists only in-frame clones, some missing. The sample lists approximately 210,000 clones, around 66% occurring once. The study's findings and limits: For patients receiving tofacitinib, scalp clonality and expanded CD8+ clones among the top 100 significantly decreased. Affected lesional scalp, above all in alopecia totalis/universalis, was more clonal than normal scalp. During tofacitinib treatment, many expanded lesional clones remained in scalp and blood.

Described treatment: oral pan-JAK inhibitor, 5-10 mg twice daily. The origin of this receptor is a human donor with alopecia areata. The chain employs TRBV5-1 and TRBJ2-5, with D tentatively TRBD2 (5 bases). The sequenced sample was CD4+ T cells sorted from blood, obtained at week 4, from a patient treated with tofacitinib. CDR3 DNA: TGCGCCAGCAGGGGGAGAGGGCCCCAAGAGACCCAGTACTTC. Translating it yields CASRGRGPQETQYF.